Following are 16 T cell receptor beta chains from one sample sequenced in a study of Ad26.COV2.S vaccination and SARS-CoV-2 variants. Here immunoSEQ multiplex PCR was the method, and the copy in TCRdb shows in-frame clones only, minus some. The table has over 110,000 clones, 75% to 90% seen once. The source material was peripheral blood, sampled after recovery from COVID-19. The receptors stem from a human donor who had recovered from COVID-19.

The chain has TRBV5-8 and TRBJ1-1; TRBD1 is a possible D gene (5 bases). The CDR3 runs 14 residues. V was trimmed by 3 bases and J by 5 bases, leaving 14 bases between them. Germline V gene lookup returns CDR1 SGHTS and CDR2 YDEGEE. CDR3 DNA sequence: TGTGCCAGCAGCTCCCGGGGCGGGAGGACTGAAGCTTTCTTT. The encoded protein is CASSSRGGRTEAFF.

The chain links TRBV11-2 to TRBJ1-2; 11 bases agree with TRBD1. The CDR3 contains 13 residues. Germline V gene sequence: CDR1 SGHAT, CDR2 FQNNGV. J was trimmed by 8 bases and V by 5 bases; bases with no gene match: 4. The CDR3 nucleotides are TGTGCCAGCAGCCGGGACAGGGGGGAGGGCTACACCTTC. This gives the protein CASSRDRGEGYTF.

This sequence joins TRBV27 and TRBJ1-2, with D possibly being TRBD1 (6 bases). The CDR3 runs to 14 residues. Trimming took off 0 bases at V and 4 bases at J, with 9 bases between the two ends. Germline loops: CDR1 MNHEY, CDR2 SMNVEV (reference sequence). The chain's CDR3 is CASSLSGGIYGYTF. The CDR3 region has the DNA TGTGCCAGCAGTTTATCAGGGGGGATCTATGGCTACACCTTC.

The rearrangement uses TRBV10-3 and TRBJ2-2; 7 nucleotides agree with TRBD1. Germline CDR1 and CDR2: ENHRY and SYGVKD. The CDR3 sequence is 15 residues long. With V trimmed by 5 bases and J by 4 bases, 7 bases remained unmatched. In DNA form, the CDR3 reads TGTGCCATCAGTACCGGGACAGTAATCACCGGGGAGCTGTTTTTT. It specifies CAISTGTVITGELFF.

The chain is built from TRBV4-3 and TRBJ2-7, with D unclear. Trimming took 4 bases from V and 2 from J, leaving 12 bases between them. CDR1 is LGHNA, CDR2 YSLEER, per germline. This CDR3 is 14 amino acids long. In DNA, the CDR3 is TGCGCCAGCAGCCTAGATGGGATAACCTACGAGCAGTACTTC. Translated, it gives CASSLDGITYEQYF.

The chain links TRBV30 to TRBJ1-2; D is unresolved. The CDR3 consists of 15 residues. The V end lost 0 bases, the J end lost 6 bases, and 17 bases lay between the germline ends. CDR1 and CDR2 from the germline V gene are GTSNPN and SVGIG (reference sequence). CDR3 sequence reads: CAWSVLGRELDGYTF. Here the CDR3 DNA reads TGTGCCTGGAGTGTACTCGGTAGGGAATTGGATGGCTACACCTTC.

J is TRBJ2-5 and V is TRBV13; a weak D match, TRBD2 (6 bases). The germline V gene has CDR1 PRHDT and CDR2 FYEKMQ (reference sequence). The CDR3 loop spans 13 amino acids. V was pared by 5 bases and J by 1 base, with 8 bases between. Written as DNA, the CDR3 is TGTGCCAGCAGCGGGGGGTCCCAAGAGACCCAGTACTTC. Residues: CASSGGSQETQYF.

CDR3 sequence reads: CASSAGPAGNTEAFF. The CDR3, as DNA: TGTGCCAGCAGCGCGGGACCAGCCGGGAACACTGAAGCTTTCTTT. V is TRBV9 and J is TRBJ1-1; TRBD1 might be the D (5 bases). The CDR3 runs 15 residues. From germline, CDR1 is SGDLS and CDR2 YYNGEE. Trimming cost V 3 bases and J 1 base, with 13 bases left between them.

The J gene is TRBJ1-1, the V gene TRBV2; unclear D gene. V was cut by 4 bases and J by 0 bases, with 12 bases left in between. The germline V gene has CDR1 SNHLY and CDR2 FYNNEI. The CDR3 is 15 amino acids. CDR3 bases: TGTGCCAGCAGTGGTAAACACACTATGAACACTGAAGCTTTCTTT. The encoded protein is CASSGKHTMNTEAFF.

The rearrangement joins TRBV27 to TRBJ2-3; D is uncertain. Trimming pared 4 bases from V and 0 bases from J, leaving 8 bases between. Germline values: CDR1 MNHEY, CDR2 SMNVEV (reference sequence). CDR3 length: 14 residues. In DNA, the CDR3 is TGTGCCAGCAGTTACAAGGGTAGCACAGATACGCAGTATTTT. Translating it yields CASSYKGSTDTQYF.

The V and J genes are TRBV6-6 and TRBJ1-5; D is uncertain. Trimming stripped 0 bases from V and 8 bases from J, with 11 bases between. Germline V gene sequence: CDR1 MNHNY, CDR2 SVGAGI (reference sequence). The CDR3 consists of 14 residues. The CDR3 here is CASSYSGLWEPQHF. CDR3 in DNA: TGTGCCAGCAGTTACTCTGGACTGTGGGAGCCCCAGCATTTT.

This clone occurred once. The gene calls are TRBV4-3 and TRBJ1-2; D is uncertain. This CDR3 has 16 residues. CDR1 LGHNA and CDR2 YSLEER come from the germline V gene. V was trimmed by 4 bases and J by 4 bases, leaving 19 bases between them. CDR3: CASSPTAIDGLYGYTF. CDR3 nucleotide sequence: TGCGCCAGCAGCCCGACCGCGATAGACGGACTCTATGGCTACACCTTC.

This clone was seen only once. The V gene is TRBV5-1, the J gene TRBJ2-7, with TRBD2 as a possible D gene (5 bases). The CDR3 extends over 13 amino acids. V lost 0 bases, J lost 8 bases, and 12 bases lay in between. From germline, CDR1 is SGHRS and CDR2 YFSETQ. CDR3 loop: CASSLAGMSQQYF. CDR3 bases: TGCGCCAGCAGCTTGGCGGGGATGTCCCAGCAGTACTTC.

This CDR3 reads CASSLGGQRETQYF. DNA of the CDR3: TGTGCCAGCAGCTTAGGGGGACAAAGGGAGACCCAGTACTTC. The V and J genes are TRBV7-9 and TRBJ2-5; weak D call: TRBD1 (6 bases). V gave up 1 base and J gave up 5 bases, with 11 bases separating them. Germline V gene sequence: CDR1 SEHNR, CDR2 FQNEAQ (reference sequence). The CDR3 length is 14 residues.

The sample holds one count of this clone. Its ends do not fully match the called genes, so a read error is possible. The chain employs TRBV7-7 and TRBJ2-1; D could derive from TRBD1 or TRBD2 (5 bases each). The CDR3 runs 12 residues. In germline, CDR1 is SSHAT, CDR2 FNYEAQ (reference sequence). The CDR3 is CASSLDWGEQFF. The CDR3 DNA follows: TGTGCTAGCAGCTTAGACTGGGGGGAGCAGTTCTTC. Full variable domain (outside the CDR3, taken from reference TRBV7-7 and TRBJ2-1): GAGVSQSPRYKVTKRGQDVTLRCDPISSHATLYWYQQALGQGPEFLTYFNYEAQPDKSGLPSDRFSAERPEGSISTLTIQRTEQRDSAMYRCASSLDWGEQFFGPGTRLTVL.

This clone is classed as large. The V call is TRBV12-3 or TRBV12-4, the J call TRBJ2-7; TRBD1 or TRBD2 may be the D gene (5 bases each). This CDR3 has 12 amino acids. V was cut by 5 bases and J by 6 bases, with 11 bases left in between. DNA of the CDR3: TGTGCCAGCAGTGCTTATGGGGGCGAGCAGTACTTC. The encoded protein is CASSAYGGEQYF.